Below, 24 T cell receptor beta chains from the same sample are listed, as sequenced in a study of pediatric ulcerative colitis. The table came from immunoSEQ multiplex PCR; TCRdb's copy has only in-frame clones and leaves some out. The sample holds tens of thousands of clones, over 65% seen once. The rectum was sampled with one to two pinch biopsies at colonoscopy. Specimen: gut tissue. The source is a boy younger than 18 with severe ulcerative colitis.

This clone has a handful of counts. V and J are TRBV7-9 and TRBJ2-7; possibly TRBD2 for D (5 bases). The CDR3 runs to 15 residues. Trimming left V 1 base short and J 5 bases short, with 15 bases between. Per the germline V gene, CDR1 is SEHNR and CDR2 is FQNEAQ (reference sequence). The CDR3 region is CASSLVGKDFDEQYF. The CDR3 DNA reads as TGTGCCAGCAGCTTAGTCGGGAAGGACTTTGACGAGCAGTACTTC.

This clone was counted a few times. The V gene is TRBV25-1, the J gene TRBJ2-7; the match to TRBD1 covers 7 bases. The CDR3 has 15 amino acids. Germline V lookup: CDR1 MGHDK, CDR2 SYGVNS. With V trimmed by 3 bases and J by 4 bases, 9 bases remained unmatched. The CDR3 loop reads CASSDSTGTEYEQYF. CDR3 DNA: TGTGCCAGCAGTGATTCGACAGGGACCGAGTACGAGCAGTACTTC.

This clone was recorded a few times. The chain recombines TRBV7-3 with TRBJ1-2, with 7 positions matching TRBD1. Germline CDR1 is SGHTA and CDR2 is FQGTGA. Unmatched junction bases numbered 8, after V lost 5 bases and J lost 8 bases. The CDR3 loop spans 13 amino acids. CDR3 coding DNA: TGTGCCAGCAGCCCTACAGGGGCGGGGGGCTACACCTTC. Its protein is CASSPTGAGGYTF.

This chain uses TRBV30 with TRBJ2-7; the D is unclear. Looked up from germline, CDR1 is GTSNPN and CDR2 is SVGIG (reference sequence). This CDR3 region has 13 residues. V lost 7 bases, J lost 3 bases, and 16 bases lay in between. Here the CDR3 DNA reads TGTGCCTCCTCAGGTGGGGTGCTCTACGAGCAGTACTTC. Amino acids: CASSGGVLYEQYF.

The chain has TRBV11-2 and TRBJ2-5; TRBD1 aligns across 8 bases. This CDR3 has 16 residues. Per germline, CDR1 SGHAT and CDR2 FQNNGV. J lost 5 bases, V lost 3 bases, and 11 bases had no gene match. The CDR3 protein is CASSLGFTGGLETQYF. The CDR3 DNA is TGTGCCAGCAGCTTGGGTTTTACAGGGGGATTGGAGACCCAGTACTTC.

To note about this clone: Distinct nucleotide sequences in the sample also encode this CDR3. The chain employs TRBV6-6 and TRBJ2-7, with D possibly matching TRBD1 (6 bases). This CDR3 contains 14 residues. Trimming cost V 6 bases and J 0 bases, with 12 bases left between them. Germline CDR1 reads MNHNY; CDR2 reads SVGAGI (reference sequence). CDR3 region: CASSLDRSSYEQYF. The DNA for the CDR3 is TGTGCCAGCAGCCTGGACAGAAGCTCCTACGAGCAGTACTTC.

The rearrangement links TRBV7-2 to TRBJ2-3, with a possible D match to TRBD1 (5 bases). Trimming pared 5 bases from V and 0 bases from J, leaving 12 bases between. The CDR3 runs to 15 residues. The germline CDR1 and CDR2 sequences are SGHTA and FQGNSA. CDR3: CASSPTGISTDTQYF. CDR3 nucleotides: TGTGCCAGCAGCCCCACAGGTATTAGCACAGATACGCAGTATTTT.

The gene calls are TRBV5-8 and TRBJ2-1; D possibly corresponds to TRBD1 (6 bases). Germline V gene data show CDR1 as SGHTS and CDR2 as YDEGEE. V was pared by 4 bases and J by 11 bases, with 10 bases between. The CDR3 has 11 residues. The CDR3 DNA is TGTGCCAGCAGCGAAGGACAGCAGCAGTTCTTC. Its protein product is CASSEGQQQFF.

The chain joins TRBV7-2 to TRBJ2-1; possible D gene TRBD2, 8 bases. Germline V gene lookup returns CDR1 SGHTA and CDR2 FQGNSA. This CDR3 has 15 amino acids. V shed 5 bases and J shed 4 bases, with 15 bases lying between them. The DNA of the CDR3 is TGTGCCAGCAGCCCACAGGGGACTAGATACAATGAGCAGTTCTTC. This encodes CASSPQGTRYNEQFF.

The J gene is TRBJ1-5, the V gene TRBV6-5; D gene ambiguous. The CDR3 covers 14 residues. Trimming left V 10 bases short and J 6 bases short, with 19 bases between. Per germline, CDR1 MNHEY and CDR2 SVGAGI. The CDR3 region has the DNA TGTGCCACCCGGTCGGGTTCGGGGAGTCAGCCCCAGCATTTT. This sequence encodes CATRSGSGSQPQHF.

This clone turned up a few times. The CDR3, as DNA: TGTGCCAGCCCATCGACTAGCGGGCGAGGCCAAGAGACCCAGTACTTC. Amino acid sequence: CASPSTSGRGQETQYF. This chain connects TRBV2 to TRBJ2-5; 10 bases match TRBD2. The V gene's germline CDR1 is SNHLY and CDR2 FYNNEI. The trim removed 8 bases at V and 1 base at J, leaving 10 bases unmatched. The CDR3 runs 16 residues. The full variable domain, rest sourced from reference TRBV2 and TRBJ2-5, is EPEVTQTPSHQVTQMGQEVILRCVPISNHLYFYWYRQILGQKVEFLVSFYNNEISEKSEIFDDQFSVERPDGSNFTLKIRSTKLEDSAMYFCASPSTSGRGQETQYFGPGTRLLVL.

This clone was detected a few times. The chain joins TRBV28 to TRBJ1-5; the D gene is possibly TRBD1 (6 bases). Germline CDR1 is MDHEN and CDR2 is SYDVKM. The CDR3 runs 15 residues. V was clipped by 5 bases and J by 4 bases, with 15 bases between them. CDR3 in DNA: TGTGCCAGCAGTCTCGAGACAGGAACAAATCAGCCCCAGCATTTT. It encodes CASSLETGTNQPQHF.

This clone was seen only once. The DNA of the CDR3 is TGTGCCAGCAGCTCGGGCCGCCTCCTCGATGAGCAGTTCTTC. It yields the protein CASSSGRLLDEQFF. The rearrangement joins TRBV7-3 to TRBJ2-1; D remains unclear. The CDR3 consists of 14 residues. V dropped 4 bases and J dropped 8 bases, with 15 bases sitting between them. Per germline, CDR1 SGHTA and CDR2 FQGTGA.

The chain combines TRBV19 with TRBJ2-7; unclear D gene. The CDR3 consists of 14 residues. Trimming cost V 3 bases and J 0 bases, with 9 bases left between them. Germline loops: CDR1 LNHDA, CDR2 SQIVND (reference sequence). CDR3 protein: CASSISVSSYEQYF. The CDR3 DNA reads TGTGCCAGTAGTATTTCCGTGAGCTCCTACGAGCAGTACTTC.

The genes are TRBV4-2 and TRBJ2-1; D is undetermined. V was cut by 0 bases and J by 4 bases, with 7 bases left in between. This CDR3 is 14 amino acids long. The germline V gene has CDR1 LGHNA and CDR2 YNFKEQ. The CDR3 is CASSQESLYNEQFF. For the CDR3, the DNA is TGTGCCAGCAGCCAAGAATCCCTGTACAATGAGCAGTTCTTC.

The chain carries TRBV6-4 and TRBJ2-3, with 10 bases identical to TRBD1. Looked up from germline, CDR1 is MRHNA and CDR2 is SNTAGT. The CDR3 runs 16 residues. The V segment lost 6 bases and the J segment 0 bases; nucleotides outside the gene matches: 6. The CDR3 region is CASSFGTGASTDTQYF. The DNA for the CDR3 is TGTGCCAGCAGCTTTGGGACAGGGGCAAGCACAGATACGCAGTATTTT.

The V call is TRBV2, the J call TRBJ2-1, with D unclear. Germline values: CDR1 SNHLY, CDR2 FYNNEI. This CDR3 has 12 residues. Between the trimmed V and J ends, which lost 7 bases and 8 bases, there was a span of 12 bases. The CDR3 reads CASKAVIYEQFF. CDR3 bases: TGTGCCAGCAAGGCAGTGATCTATGAGCAGTTCTTC.

The V gene is TRBV30, the J gene TRBJ2-5; 7 bases agree with TRBD2. With V trimmed by 0 bases and J by 2 bases, 6 bases remained unmatched. Germline CDR1 reads GTSNPN; CDR2 reads SVGIG (reference sequence). The CDR3 consists of 15 residues. CDR3 DNA sequence: TGTGCCTGGAGTGTATTAGCGGGCCGACAAGAGACCCAGTACTTC. Amino acid sequence: CAWSVLAGRQETQYF.

V gene TRBV5-1 combines with J gene TRBJ2-7; D might be TRBD1 or TRBD2, each matching 5 bases. V dropped 2 bases and J dropped 8 bases, with 11 bases sitting between them. This CDR3 contains 12 residues. Germline V lookup: CDR1 SGHRS, CDR2 YFSETQ. The CDR3 region is CASSFVGTKQYF. CDR3 bases: TGCGCCAGCAGCTTCGTGGGGACGAAGCAGTACTTC.

J is TRBJ2-3 and V is TRBV11-2, with no clear D. The CDR3 sequence is 14 residues long. The V gene lost 3 bases and the J gene lost 6 bases, with 13 bases spanning the gap. The V gene's germline CDR1 is SGHAT and CDR2 FQNNGV. This CDR3 is CASSLSVTRDTQYF. As DNA, the CDR3 is TGTGCCAGCAGCTTGTCTGTTACTCGGGATACGCAGTATTTT.

This chain's CDR3 is CASSAGPGLGLNEQFF. CDR3 DNA: TGTGCCAGCAGCGCCGGCCCGGGACTAGGACTGAATGAGCAGTTCTTC. The chain has TRBV5-4 and TRBJ2-1, with TRBD2 matching 8 bases. Per the germline V gene, CDR1 is SGHNT and CDR2 is YYREEE (reference sequence). The CDR3 totals 16 residues. The V segment lost 4 bases and the J segment 7 bases; nucleotides outside the gene matches: 13.

The chain joins TRBV7-2 to TRBJ1-2; 9 nucleotides align to TRBD1. The CDR3 spans 15 residues. Germline V CDR1 and CDR2: SGHTA, FQGNSA. V shed 3 bases and J 4 bases; nucleotides not matched to a gene: 6. The CDR3 loop is CASSLAGQGSYGYTF. CDR3 DNA: TGTGCCAGCAGCTTGGCTGGACAGGGGAGCTATGGCTACACCTTC.

J is TRBJ2-3 and V is TRBV11-2; D gene ambiguous. The V end was cut by 1 base, the J end by 2 bases, with 10 bases between. The V gene's germline CDR1 is SGHAT and CDR2 FQNNGV. The CDR3 length is 15 residues. The CDR3: CASSLVVQYTDTQYF. CDR3 in DNA: TGTGCCAGCAGCTTAGTCGTACAATACACAGATACGCAGTATTTT.

The chain employs TRBV7-2 and TRBJ1-2, with 12 nucleotides matching TRBD1. The germline V gene has CDR1 SGHTA and CDR2 FQGNSA. The CDR3 consists of 15 residues. Trimming cost V 5 bases and J 8 bases; bases outside gene matches: 9. The chain's CDR3 is CASSRRGQGARGYTF. DNA for the CDR3: TGTGCCAGCAGCCGACGGGGACAGGGGGCGAGGGGCTACACCTTC.